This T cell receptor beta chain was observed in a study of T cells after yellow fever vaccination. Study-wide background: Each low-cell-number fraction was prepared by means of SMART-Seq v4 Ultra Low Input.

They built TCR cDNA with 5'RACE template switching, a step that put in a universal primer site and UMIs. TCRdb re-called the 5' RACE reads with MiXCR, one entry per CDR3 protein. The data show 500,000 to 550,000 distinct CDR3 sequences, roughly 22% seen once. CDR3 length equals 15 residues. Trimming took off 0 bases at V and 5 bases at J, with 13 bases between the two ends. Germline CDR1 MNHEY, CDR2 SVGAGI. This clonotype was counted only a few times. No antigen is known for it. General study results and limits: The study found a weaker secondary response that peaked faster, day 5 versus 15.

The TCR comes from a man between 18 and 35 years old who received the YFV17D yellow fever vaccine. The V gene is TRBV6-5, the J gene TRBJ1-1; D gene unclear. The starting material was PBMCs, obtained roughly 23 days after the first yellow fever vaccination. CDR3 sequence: CASSYSRLLGTEAFF. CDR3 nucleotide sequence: TGTGCCAGCAGTTACTCGAGGCTTTTGGGTACTGAAGCTTTCTTT.